One sample yielded the 32 T cell receptor beta chains listed below, sequenced in a study of T cells in Graves' hyperthyroidism and ophthalmopathy. Amplification of TCR beta CDR3 regions was performed using RNA transcripts as template. HTBI primers drove first-round RT-PCR of the TCR CDR3. Using its own MiXCR run on the multiplex PCR reads, TCRdb lists one record per CDR3 protein. Of some 770,000 distinct CDR3 sequences in the sample, around 17% are singletons; the top ten hold 8.4%. The sequenced sample was blood. Source of these receptors: a young man with Graves' hyperthyroidism.

This clonotype was counted many times. The CDR3 loop is CASRRDWNYGYTF. The CDR3 DNA follows: TGTGCCAGCAGGAGGGACTGGAACTATGGCTACACCTTC. The V call is TRBV2, the J call TRBJ1-2; the D gene is possibly TRBD1 (5 bases). The CDR3 is 13 amino acids. The ends were cut back, 6 bases at V and 2 bases at J, with 10 bases in the middle. Germline V CDR1 and CDR2: SNHLY, FYNNEI. The whole variable domain, filled in from reference TRBV2 and TRBJ1-2, reads EPEVTQTPSHQVTQMGQEVILRCVPISNHLYFYWYRQILGQKVEFLVSFYNNEISEKSEIFDDQFSVERPDGSNFTLKIRSTKLEDSAMYFCASRRDWNYGYTFGSGTRLTVV.

The chain recombines TRBV24-1 with TRBJ2-2, with D unresolved. Germline assignment: CDR1 KGHDR and CDR2 SFDVKD. Trimming cost V 2 bases and J 7 bases, with 7 bases left between them. The CDR3 is 13 amino acids. CDR3 amino acids: CATSDSSNGELFF. Written as DNA, the CDR3 is TGTGCCACCAGTGATTCGAGTAACGGGGAGCTGTTTTTT.

A few counts support this clonotype. The V gene is TRBV5-1, the J gene TRBJ1-1, with 7 bases that match TRBD1. Trimming at V came to 4 bases and at J to 0 bases, leaving 9 bases not matched to a gene. The CDR3 consists of 16 residues. Germline CDR1 is SGHRS and CDR2 is YFSETQ. CDR3 sequence: CASSLHQGGMNTEAFF. The CDR3 bases are TGCGCCAGCAGCCTGCACCAGGGGGGCATGAACACTGAAGCTTTCTTT.

This clonotype has only a few counts. The chain has TRBV20-1 and TRBJ2-7; 10 bases agree with TRBD2. This CDR3 spans 15 amino acids. With 0 bases clipped from V and 8 bases from J, the junction kept 10 bases outside the gene matches. Per germline, CDR1 DFQATT and CDR2 SNEGSKA (reference sequence). The CDR3 loop is CSARDSASGRRQQYF. The DNA of the CDR3 is TGCAGTGCTAGAGATTCTGCTAGCGGGAGAAGACAGCAGTACTTC.

Points on this clonotype: A clone one base away is much larger, so this may be a read error. The chain links TRBV12-3 or TRBV12-4 to TRBJ1-1, with D perhaps TRBD1 (6 bases). V lost 3 bases and J 5 bases, leaving 13 bases between the germline ends. This CDR3 is 14 amino acids long. The CDR3 protein is CASSFGGGHTEAFF. CDR3 bases: TGTGCCAGCAGTTTCGGAGGGGGACATACTGAAGCTTTCTTT.

This clonotype was observed a handful of times. V is TRBV15 and J is TRBJ2-1, with D perhaps TRBD1 (6 bases). The CDR3 covers 13 residues. The ends were cut back, 6 bases at V and 7 bases at J, with 13 bases in the middle. Germline V gene sequence: CDR1 LNHNV, CDR2 YYDKDF (reference sequence). The CDR3 region is CATSTGHKNEQFF. In nucleotides, the CDR3 is TGTGCCACCAGTACAGGGCATAAAAATGAGCAGTTCTTC.

This clonotype was detected many times. The J gene is TRBJ2-7, the V gene TRBV10-2; D possibly matches TRBD1 or TRBD2 (6 bases each). The CDR3 covers 15 residues. Germline V gene data show CDR1 as WSHSY and CDR2 as SAAADI. Trimming pared 7 bases from V and 6 bases from J, leaving 22 bases between. CDR3 DNA sequence: TGCGCCAGCACCCAAATGGGGGGCAGAAAGGGCGAGCAGTACTTC. Translated: CASTQMGGRKGEQYF.

The chain has TRBV14 and TRBJ2-1; the match to TRBD2 covers 11 bases. The V gene end was trimmed by 1 base and the J gene end by 4 bases; junction bases not matched to a gene: 12. The germline gives CDR1 SGHDN, CDR2 FVKESK. The CDR3 sequence is 19 residues long. For the CDR3, the DNA is TGTGCCAGCAGCCAAGGGGGACTAGCGGCTCTAGAAGGTTACAATGAGCAGTTCTTC. Its translation: CASSQGGLAALEGYNEQFF.

V usage is TRBV4-1 and J usage is TRBJ2-1; 7 positions match TRBD2. Germline CDR1 is MGHRA and CDR2 is YSYEKL. With 4 bases clipped from V and 5 bases from J, the junction kept 14 bases outside the gene matches. The CDR3 covers 17 residues. CDR3 sequence: CASSLGTIRSLNNEQFF. CDR3 nucleotides: TGCGCCAGCAGCCTCGGGACTATCCGGAGCCTAAACAATGAGCAGTTCTTC.

The chain carries TRBV5-5 and TRBJ2-1; the match to TRBD2 covers 9 bases. This CDR3 region has 14 residues. Germline V gene sequence: CDR1 SGHKS, CDR2 YYEKEE (reference sequence). After removal of 5 bases from V and 8 bases from J, the junction contained 8 bases not matched to a gene. This chain's CDR3 is CASSPPGTSYEQFF. CDR3 DNA: TGTGCCAGCAGTCCACCGGGGACTAGCTATGAGCAGTTCTTC. The full variable domain, its missing parts supplied by reference TRBV5-5 and TRBJ2-1, is DAGVTQSPTHLIKTRGQQVTLRCSPISGHKSVSWYQQVLGQGPQFIFQYYEKEERGRGNFPDRFSARQFPNYSSELNVNALLLGDSALYLCASSPPGTSYEQFFGPGTRLTVL.

This clonotype was seen ten or more times. The DNA for the CDR3 is TGTGCCAGCAGCTTAGCGAGGCGGGCTAGCACAGATACGCAGTATTTT. Translating it yields CASSLARRASTDTQYF. The chain carries TRBV7-8 and TRBJ2-3; weak D call: TRBD2 (5 bases). The CDR3 consists of 16 residues. Germline CDR1 is SGHVS and CDR2 is FQNEAQ. Between the trimmed V and J ends, which lost 0 bases and 0 bases, there was a span of 10 bases.

This clonotype was observed a handful of times. One base away lies a much larger clone, so this may be a sequencing read error. J is TRBJ2-1 and V is TRBV28; 11 nucleotides align to TRBD2. J was trimmed by 7 bases and V by 10 bases; bases with no gene match: 9. Germline loops: CDR1 MDHEN, CDR2 SYDVKM. The CDR3 is 14 residues long. CDR3 sequence (DNA): TGTGCCACAAGGCTAGCGGGAGGCGAGAATGAGCAGTTCTTC. Translating it yields CATRLAGGENEQFF.

This clonotype was counted ten times or more. The chain couples TRBV20-1 to TRBJ2-5; tentatively, D is TRBD1 (6 bases). Trimming pared 5 bases from V and 3 bases from J, leaving 19 bases between. Germline CDR1 and CDR2: DFQATT and SNEGSKA (reference sequence). This CDR3 is 15 amino acids long. CDR3 region: CSAEWSEGVKETQYF. The DNA of the CDR3 is TGCAGTGCTGAGTGGAGCGAGGGGGTAAAAGAGACCCAGTACTTC.

This clonotype was recorded many times. The J gene is TRBJ1-5, the V gene TRBV19; D call uncertain. CDR3 length: 15 amino acids. V lost 1 base, J lost 4 bases, and 11 bases lay in between. CDR1 and CDR2 (germline): LNHDA, SQIVND (reference sequence). The CDR3 DNA is TGTGCCAGTAGTATAGGTGGAACAGTTAATCAGCCCCAGCATTTT. This translates into CASSIGGTVNQPQHF.

This clonotype was picked up many times. The chain is built from TRBV27 and TRBJ2-3; D is uncertain. The V end lost 0 bases, the J end lost 2 bases, and 9 bases lay between the germline ends. Germline V CDR1 and CDR2: MNHEY, SMNVEV (reference sequence). This CDR3 spans 15 amino acids. CDR3 sequence (DNA): TGTGCCAGCAGTTTATCAGCTAGGAACACAGATACGCAGTATTTT. This codes for CASSLSARNTDTQYF.

This clonotype turned up a few times. V gene TRBV11-2 combines with J gene TRBJ1-1; D may be TRBD1 (5 bases). Germline V gene data show CDR1 as SGHAT and CDR2 as FQNNGV. V dropped 4 bases and J dropped 5 bases, with 11 bases sitting between them. This CDR3 spans 13 amino acids. CDR3 residues: CASSSQRGTEAFF. Written as DNA, the CDR3 is TGTGCCAGCAGCTCCCAGAGGGGAACTGAAGCTTTCTTT.

This chain links TRBV5-5 with TRBJ2-7; a possible D gene is TRBD1 (7 bases). Germline assignment: CDR1 SGHKS and CDR2 YYEKEE (reference sequence). V shed 5 bases and J shed 3 bases, with 18 bases lying between them. The CDR3 covers 15 residues. CDR3 protein: CASSLTGIGGYEQYF. The CDR3 nucleotides are TGTGCCAGCAGTTTGACAGGGATCGGGGGCTACGAGCAGTACTTC. Full variable domain (outside the CDR3, taken from reference TRBV5-5 and TRBJ2-7): DAGVTQSPTHLIKTRGQQVTLRCSPISGHKSVSWYQQVLGQGPQFIFQYYEKEERGRGNFPDRFSARQFPNYSSELNVNALLLGDSALYLCASSLTGIGGYEQYFGPGTRLTVT.

This clonotype was seen ten or more times. The V call is TRBV2, the J call TRBJ2-3, with D maybe TRBD2 (5 bases). The CDR3 runs 11 residues. Per the germline V gene, CDR1 is SNHLY and CDR2 is FYNNEI. Trimming cost V 7 bases and J 4 bases, with 6 bases left between them. The DNA for the CDR3 is TGTGCCAGCACGAGGGCAGATACGCAGTATTTT. The encoded protein is CASTRADTQYF.

This clonotype appeared many times. The V and J genes are TRBV5-6 and TRBJ2-3, with D perhaps matching TRBD1 (6 bases). V was trimmed by 5 bases and J by 10 bases, leaving 17 bases between them. This CDR3 region has 13 residues. Looked up from germline, CDR1 is SGHDT and CDR2 is YYEEEE. The CDR3 nucleotides read TGTGCCAGCAGTCCGAGACAGGCTGGAGCGCAGTATTTT. It specifies CASSPRQAGAQYF.

In its sample, this clonotype was seen many times. The chain couples TRBV7-2 to TRBJ1-6, with 7 bases identical to TRBD1. This CDR3 region has 13 residues. Trimming removed 5 bases from V and 11 bases from J; junction bases left unmatched: 6. Germline CDR1 and CDR2: SGHTA and FQGNSA. The CDR3 is CASSQGGRTPLHF. In DNA form, the CDR3 reads TGTGCCAGCAGCCAGGGGGGAAGGACACCCCTCCACTTT.

The table lists this clonotype with a few counts. V is TRBV20-1 and J is TRBJ2-4, with TRBD2 identical over 11 bases. Germline V gives CDR1 DFQATT, CDR2 SNEGSKA (reference sequence). J lost 0 bases, V lost 3 bases, and 10 bases had no gene match. This CDR3 region has 18 residues. The CDR3 coding sequence is TGCAGTGCTAGGGAACTTTTAGCGGGAGGGTTAGCCAAAAACATTCAGTACTTC. Its translation: CSARELLAGGLAKNIQYF.

This clonotype showed up just a few times. The chain uses TRBV6-2 or TRBV6-3 and TRBJ2-5; 7 nucleotides match TRBD2. With 2 bases clipped from V and 4 bases from J, the junction kept 13 bases outside the gene matches. The CDR3 has 17 residues. The germline V gene has CDR1 MNHEY and CDR2 SVGEGT. This CDR3 is CASSYTLFSGGRETQYF. The CDR3 DNA is TGTGCCAGCAGTTACACCCTTTTTTCGGGAGGACGAGAGACCCAGTACTTC.

This clonotype was found a few times. The chain employs TRBV6-2 or TRBV6-3 and TRBJ2-6; D might be TRBD1 (5 bases). V dropped 6 bases and J dropped 4 bases, with 10 bases sitting between them. The CDR3 has 14 amino acids. Germline V CDR1 and CDR2: MNHEY, SVGEGT. The CDR3 region is CASRKGLGANVLTF. The CDR3, as DNA: TGTGCCAGCAGGAAGGGGCTAGGGGCCAACGTCCTGACTTTC.

A few counts support this clonotype. The V gene is TRBV7-8, the J gene TRBJ2-7; D gene ambiguous. Germline CDR1 and CDR2: SGHVS and FQNEAQ. Trimming took off 2 bases at V and 6 bases at J, with 11 bases between the two ends. This CDR3 contains 13 residues. Here the CDR3 DNA reads TGTGCCAGCAGCTTATTCGCCGTCTCCGAGCAGTACTTC. Its protein product is CASSLFAVSEQYF.

The chain links TRBV7-9 to TRBJ1-2; the match to TRBD1 covers 9 bases. CDR1 SEHNR and CDR2 FQNEAQ come from the germline V gene (reference sequence). This CDR3 has 14 amino acids. V was pared by 2 bases and J by 8 bases, with 6 bases of the junction left unmatched. DNA of the CDR3: TGTGCCAGCAGCTTATCGGGACAGGGCCACGGCTACACCTTC. This gives the protein CASSLSGQGHGYTF. Based on the CDR3 plus reference TRBV7-9 and TRBJ1-2, the full variable domain is DTGVSQNPRHKITKRGQNVTFRCDPISEHNRLYWYRQTLGQGPEFLTYFQNEAQLEKSRLLSDRFSAERPKGSFSTLEIQRTEQGDSAMYLCASSLSGQGHGYTFGSGTRLTVV.

The chain recombines TRBV30 with TRBJ2-3; D remains unclear. The CDR3 spans 17 residues. Germline V gene sequence: CDR1 GTSNPN, CDR2 SVGIG (reference sequence). V lost 1 base and J lost 0, with 17 bases in between. In DNA form, the CDR3 reads TGTGCCTGGAGTGGAGTGAGGTCAGATGAGAGCACAGATACGCAGTATTTT. This gives the protein CAWSGVRSDESTDTQYF. The full variable domain, with the rest looked up from reference TRBV30 and TRBJ2-3, is SQTIHQWPATLVQPVGSPLSLECTVEGTSNPNLYWYRQAAGRGLQLLFYSVGIGQISSEVPQNLSASRPQDRQFILSSKKLLLSDSGFYLCAWSGVRSDESTDTQYFGPGTRLTVL.

Many counts were recorded for this clonotype. This sequence joins TRBV28 and TRBJ2-3; no clear D gene. The ends were cut back, 0 bases at V and 0 bases at J, with 7 bases in the middle. CDR3 size: 15 residues. Germline lookup yields CDR1 MDHEN and CDR2 SYDVKM. Here the CDR3 reads CASSLWSTSTDTQYF. The CDR3 bases are TGTGCCAGCAGTTTATGGAGTACTAGCACAGATACGCAGTATTTT.

A few counts support this clonotype. The CDR3 here is CASSLQQGYSYNEQFF. The CDR3 region has the DNA TGTGCCAGCAGCTTACAACAGGGGTACTCCTACAATGAGCAGTTCTTC. The rearrangement uses TRBV11-2 and TRBJ2-1; 7 bases fit TRBD1. The CDR3 spans 16 residues. Germline V gene lookup returns CDR1 SGHAT and CDR2 FQNNGV. V was clipped by 2 bases and J by 0 bases; unmatched bases: 4.

Ten or more counts support this clonotype. The chain recombines TRBV7-2 with TRBJ1-1; D unclear. Germline loops: CDR1 SGHTA, CDR2 FQGNSA. The V end was cut by 3 bases, the J end by 4 bases, with 9 bases between. This CDR3 is built from 13 residues. The CDR3 loop reads CASSFGPGTEAFF. In nucleotides, the CDR3 is TGTGCCAGCAGCTTTGGTCCGGGCACTGAAGCTTTCTTT.

The table lists this clonotype with a few counts. J is TRBJ2-2 and V is TRBV20-1, with D possibly matching TRBD2 (6 bases). Deletions cut 1 base from V and 1 base from J, with 10 bases between. Germline CDR1 is DFQATT and CDR2 is SNEGSKA (reference sequence). The CDR3 is made up of 15 amino acids. The CDR3 DNA is TGCAGTGCTAGAGGAGGGCGGGAGAACACCGGGGAGCTGTTTTTT. Its protein is CSARGGRENTGELFF.

This clonotype was observed a handful of times. The V call is TRBV7-8, the J call TRBJ2-5; the match to TRBD2 covers 9 bases. The CDR3 contains 15 residues. Unmatched junction bases numbered 7, after V lost 5 bases and J lost 3 bases. Germline loops: CDR1 SGHVS, CDR2 FQNEAQ. DNA of the CDR3: TGTGCCAGCAGCAGTCTAGCGGGAATTAAAGAGACCCAGTACTTC. It encodes CASSSLAGIKETQYF. The whole variable domain, remainder taken from reference TRBV7-8 and TRBJ2-5, is GAGVSQSPRYKVAKRGQDVALRCDPISGHVSLFWYQQALGQGPEFLTYFQNEAQLDKSGLPSDRFFAERPEGSVSTLKIQRTQQEDSAVYLCASSSLAGIKETQYFGPGTRLLVL.

This clonotype turned up a few times. J is TRBJ2-6 and V is TRBV20-1; D unclear. V lost 3 bases and J lost 4, with 4 bases in between. The germline V gene has CDR1 DFQATT and CDR2 SNEGSKA (reference sequence). This CDR3 is 12 amino acids long. CDR3 loop: CSASEGANVLTF. CDR3 DNA: TGCAGTGCTAGTGAGGGGGCCAACGTCCTGACTTTC.